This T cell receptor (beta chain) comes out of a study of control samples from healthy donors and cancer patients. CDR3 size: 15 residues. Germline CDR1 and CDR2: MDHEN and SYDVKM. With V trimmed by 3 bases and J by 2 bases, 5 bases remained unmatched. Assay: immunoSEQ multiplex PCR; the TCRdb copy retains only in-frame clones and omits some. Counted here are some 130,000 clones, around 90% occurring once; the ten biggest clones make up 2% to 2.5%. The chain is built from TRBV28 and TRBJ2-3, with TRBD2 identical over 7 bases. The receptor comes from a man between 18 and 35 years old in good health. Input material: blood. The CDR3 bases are TGTGCCAGCAGTTTCCCTAGCGGTCCCACAGATACGCAGTATTTT. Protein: CASSFPSGPTDTQYF.